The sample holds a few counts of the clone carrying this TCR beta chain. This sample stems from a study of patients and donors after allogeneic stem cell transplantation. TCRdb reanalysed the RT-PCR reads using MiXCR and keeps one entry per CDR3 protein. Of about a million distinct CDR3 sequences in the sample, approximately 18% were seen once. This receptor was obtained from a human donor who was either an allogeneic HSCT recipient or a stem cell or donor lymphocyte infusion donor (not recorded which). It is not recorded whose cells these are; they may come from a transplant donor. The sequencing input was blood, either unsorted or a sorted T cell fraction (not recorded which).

CDR3 coding DNA: TGTGCCAGCAGTCGACCTGCCGGGCTCACAGATACGCAGTATTTT. Amino acids: CASSRPAGLTDTQYF. The V and J genes are TRBV12-3 or TRBV12-4 and TRBJ2-3; D remains ambiguous. The CDR3 is 15 residues long. V shed 5 bases and J shed 2 bases, with 14 bases lying between them.